Listed here are 13 T cell receptor beta chains from one sample, sequenced in a study of cytomegalovirus exposure and HLA in healthy donors. It was with 60 Vbeta and 13 Jbeta primers that the PCR ran. The method was immunoSEQ multiplex PCR; TCRdb's version includes in-frame clones alone and lacks a portion of them. The sample records around 100,000 clones, roughly 74% being singletons. Sequences were obtained from PBMCs. The receptors were gathered from a woman aged 40 to 50 in good health and CMV-seronegative.

In regard to this clone: The germline gene is not matched at one end of the junction; a read error may be the cause. The same CDR3 also results from other DNA sequences found in this sample. The chain recombines TRBV27 with TRBJ2-7; tentative D call: TRBD1 (6 bases). This CDR3 contains 15 residues. Germline V gene data show CDR1 as MNHEY and CDR2 as SMNVEV (reference sequence). CDR3 sequence: CASNPGSRGSYEQYF. CDR3 nucleotide sequence: TGCGCCAGCAACCCCGGCTCTAGGGGGTCCTACGAGCAGTACTTC.

The rearrangement joins TRBV29-1 to TRBJ1-2, with D hard to call. V was clipped by 5 bases and J by 3 bases, with 10 bases between them. The CDR3 loop spans 12 amino acids. Germline lookup yields CDR1 SQVTM and CDR2 ANQGSEA. DNA for the CDR3: TGCAGCGTTCTTGGGCAGCACTATGGCTACACCTTC. Translation: CSVLGQHYGYTF.

The CDR3 protein is CASSAGTDTDTQYF. As DNA, the CDR3 is TGTGCCAGCAGCGCCGGGACAGACACAGATACGCAGTATTTT. The J gene is TRBJ2-3, the V gene TRBV9; 7 positions agree with TRBD1. The germline gives CDR1 SGDLS, CDR2 YYNGEE. The CDR3 is 14 amino acids. The junction had 3 bases not matched to a gene; V was cut back by 3 bases and J by 2 bases.

The rearrangement uses TRBV4-1 and TRBJ2-5; D is unresolved. The germline CDR1 and CDR2 sequences are MGHRA and YSYEKL. The CDR3 length is 14 residues. The V gene lost 0 bases and the J gene lost 2 bases, with 7 bases spanning the gap. Written as DNA, the CDR3 is TGCGCCAGCAGCCAAGATCGGAGACAAGAGACCCAGTACTTC. The encoded protein is CASSQDRRQETQYF.

The V and J genes are TRBV5-1 and TRBJ2-1; 8 nucleotides line up with TRBD2. The junction had 5 bases not matched to a gene; V was cut back by 4 bases and J by 2 bases. Germline CDR1 is SGHRS and CDR2 is YFSETQ. The CDR3 totals 15 residues. CDR3 in amino acids: CASSGAGGPYNEQFF. In nucleotides, the CDR3 is TGCGCCAGCAGCGGGGCGGGAGGTCCCTACAATGAGCAGTTCTTC.

The V call is TRBV4-1, the J call TRBJ1-2; D is ambiguous. Germline CDR1 and CDR2: MGHRA and YSYEKL. Between the trimmed V and J ends, which lost 4 bases and 0 bases, there was a span of 12 bases. CDR3 length: 15 residues. The CDR3 protein is CASSPGSSANYGYTF. The CDR3 region has the DNA TGCGCCAGCAGCCCCGGGTCGTCGGCTAACTATGGCTACACCTTC.

This clone came up once. The chain carries TRBV6-1 and TRBJ2-3; D is unresolved. CDR1 and CDR2 (germline): MNHNS, SASEGT. Trimming stripped 0 bases from V and 1 base from J, with 11 bases between. The CDR3 runs to 16 residues. CDR3 DNA sequence: TGTGCCAGCAGTGAAGCGACGGGTATCGGCACAGATACGCAGTATTTT. Translated, it gives CASSEATGIGTDTQYF.

The chain has TRBV19 and TRBJ2-7; D is possibly TRBD1 (5 bases). This CDR3 contains 14 residues. The germline CDR1 and CDR2 sequences are LNHDA and SQIVND (reference sequence). Trimming shortened V by 1 base and J by 4 bases, and 11 bases separated the two germline ends. The CDR3 reads CASSIARDRYEQYF. CDR3 coding DNA: TGTGCCAGTAGTATAGCCAGGGATCGATACGAGCAGTACTTC.

The chain couples TRBV10-3 to TRBJ1-5; 7 bases are shared with TRBD1. Germline CDR1 reads ENHRY; CDR2 reads SYGVKD. After removal of 9 bases from V and 5 bases from J, the junction contained 7 bases not matched to a gene. CDR3 length equals 13 residues. Here the CDR3 DNA reads TGTGCCATAGCGACAGGGAGTGATCAGCCCCAGCATTTT. This gives the protein CAIATGSDQPQHF.

This clone was counted a few times. The rearrangement joins TRBV29-1 to TRBJ1-2; no firm D call. Trimming stripped 7 bases from V and 2 bases from J, with 14 bases between. Germline lookup yields CDR1 SQVTM and CDR2 ANQGSEA. The CDR3 has 13 residues. The CDR3 bases are TGCAGCGGACAAATAGACACGAACTATGGCTACACCTTC. Residues: CSGQIDTNYGYTF.

V usage is TRBV9 and J usage is TRBJ2-3; D may be TRBD2 (6 bases). V gave up 0 bases and J gave up 0 bases, with 11 bases separating them. CDR3 length: 16 residues. Germline CDR1 reads SGDLS; CDR2 reads YYNGEE. DNA of the CDR3: TGTGCCAGCAGCGTAGGGGTAGCGGAGAGCACAGATACGCAGTATTTT. Translating it yields CASSVGVAESTDTQYF.

The chain links TRBV7-6 to TRBJ1-5; 12 nucleotides line up with TRBD1. This CDR3 contains 16 residues. In germline, CDR1 is SGHVS, CDR2 FNYEAQ. The J segment lost 3 bases and the V segment lost 4 bases, leaving 4 bases of the junction unmatched. In DNA form, the CDR3 reads TGTGCCAGCAGCTCGGGACAGGGGGCGGCCAATCAGCCCCAGCATTTT. Protein product: CASSSGQGAANQPQHF.

V and J are TRBV5-4 and TRBJ1-1; D remains ambiguous. Trimming shortened V by 4 bases and J by 6 bases, and 7 bases separated the two germline ends. The length of the CDR3 is 11 residues. Germline lookup yields CDR1 SGHNT and CDR2 YYREEE (reference sequence). The CDR3 bases are TGTGCCAGCAGCGAGAGTTCTGAAGCTTTCTTT. Protein product: CASSESSEAFF.